The clone carrying this TCR beta chain was seen at least ten times. Its cognate antigen is unknown. In germline, CDR1 is MGHRA, CDR2 YSYEKL. V was clipped by 0 bases and J by 4 bases, with 9 bases between them. The CDR3 consists of 14 residues. The sample comes from a study of molecular identifiers for immune sequencing clone quantification. As for the study in general: Naive CD8 cell RNA, from around 20,000 or 99,000 cells, was split five ways in replicates, with four sequenced.

Overall study findings and caveats: Jurkat TCR RNA from one cell was spiked into about a million naive cells, and it was reportedly detectable there.

Bulk libraries came from a prior protocol with listed TCR primers. TCRdb processed the PCR reads anew with MiXCR; each CDR3 protein has one entry. This table has tens of thousands of distinct CDR3 sequences, approximately 25% appearing once. The authors sorted naive CD8 T cells as CD8+CD4-CCR7+CD45RA+. The chain couples TRBV4-1 to TRBJ2-5; D is uncertain. Sequenced input: naive CD8+ T cells from blood, with Jurkat cell RNA spiked in. Subset defined: FACS-sorted CD8+CD4-CCR7+CD45RA+ naive T cells. This sequence originates from a human donor in good health. Some libraries in this study had Jurkat cell RNA spiked in. CDR3 residues: CASSQDPASETQYF. The CDR3 DNA reads TGCGCCAGCAGCCAAGATCCGGCCTCAGAGACCCAGTACTTC.